This TCR beta chain was profiled in a study of CD8 T cells in ankylosing spondylitis. Study-wide points: Earlier literature documents some of the motif variants in reactive arthritis synovial fluid and blood.

The CDR3 extends over 15 amino acids. Germline V CDR1 and CDR2: SGHTA, FQGNSA. The V and J ends lost 1 base and 5 bases respectively, with 12 bases between them. As to this clonotype: Antigen specificity is unknown.

Each CDR3 protein gets one entry after TCRdb re-called the 5' RACE reads with MiXCR. The data show hundreds of thousands of distinct CDR3 sequences, over 30% seen once. The V call is TRBV7-2, the J call TRBJ1-5, with D possibly TRBD1 on 5 matching bases. This clonotype originated in a male donor with ankylosing spondylitis or in good health (not recorded which). The sample taken for sequencing was blood, either unsorted or a sorted T cell fraction (not recorded which). The CDR3 nucleotides are TGTGCCAGCAGCTTAGACGGCAGGGCCTATCAGCCCCAGCATTTT. It encodes CASSLDGRAYQPQHF.